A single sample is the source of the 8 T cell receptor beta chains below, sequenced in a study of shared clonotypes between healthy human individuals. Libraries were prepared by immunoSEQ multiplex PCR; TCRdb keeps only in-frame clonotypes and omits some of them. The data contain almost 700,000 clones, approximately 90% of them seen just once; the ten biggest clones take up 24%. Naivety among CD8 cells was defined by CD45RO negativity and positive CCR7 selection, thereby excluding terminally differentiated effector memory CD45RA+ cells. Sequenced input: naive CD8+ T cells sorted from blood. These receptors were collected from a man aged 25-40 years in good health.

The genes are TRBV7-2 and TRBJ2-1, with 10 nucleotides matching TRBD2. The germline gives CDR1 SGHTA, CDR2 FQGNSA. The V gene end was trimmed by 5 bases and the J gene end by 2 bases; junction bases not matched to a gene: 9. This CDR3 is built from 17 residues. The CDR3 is CASSMLAGVRPYNEQFF. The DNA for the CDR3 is TGTGCCAGCAGCATGCTAGCGGGAGTTCGCCCCTACAATGAGCAGTTCTTC.

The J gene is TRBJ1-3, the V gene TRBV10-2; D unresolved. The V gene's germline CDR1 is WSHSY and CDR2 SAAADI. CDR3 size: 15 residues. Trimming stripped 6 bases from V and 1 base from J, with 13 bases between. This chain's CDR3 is CASRLFPGSGNTIYF. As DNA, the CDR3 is TGCGCCAGCAGGTTATTCCCTGGGTCTGGAAACACCATATATTTT.

The CDR3 nucleotides read TGTGCCAGCAGTAGGCAGACGAACACTGAAGCTTTCTTT. Protein: CASSRQTNTEAFF. The V gene is TRBV27, the J gene TRBJ1-1; the D is unclear. Germline CDR1 MNHEY, CDR2 SMNVEV (reference sequence). CDR3 length equals 13 residues. The V gene lost 5 bases and the J gene lost 1 base, with 8 bases spanning the gap.

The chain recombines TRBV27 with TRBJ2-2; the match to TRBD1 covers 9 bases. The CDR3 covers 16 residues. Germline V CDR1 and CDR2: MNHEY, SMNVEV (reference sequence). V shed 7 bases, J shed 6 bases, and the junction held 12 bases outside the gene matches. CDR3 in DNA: TGTGCCAGCAATACACCCCGGGACAGGGCGTCCGGGGAGCTGTTTTTT. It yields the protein CASNTPRDRASGELFF.

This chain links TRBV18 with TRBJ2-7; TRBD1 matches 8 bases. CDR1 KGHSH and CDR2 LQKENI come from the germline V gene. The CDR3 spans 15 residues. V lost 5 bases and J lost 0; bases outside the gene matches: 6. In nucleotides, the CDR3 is TGTGCCAGCTCAGACCAGGGGGCCCGCTCCTACGAGCAGTACTTC. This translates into CASSDQGARSYEQYF.

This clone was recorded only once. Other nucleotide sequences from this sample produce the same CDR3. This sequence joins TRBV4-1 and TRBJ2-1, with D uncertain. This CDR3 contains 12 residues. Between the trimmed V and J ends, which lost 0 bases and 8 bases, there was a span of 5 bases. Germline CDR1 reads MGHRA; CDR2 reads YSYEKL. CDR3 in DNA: TGCGCCAGCAGCCAAGATGGCGATGAGCAGTTCTTC. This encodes CASSQDGDEQFF.

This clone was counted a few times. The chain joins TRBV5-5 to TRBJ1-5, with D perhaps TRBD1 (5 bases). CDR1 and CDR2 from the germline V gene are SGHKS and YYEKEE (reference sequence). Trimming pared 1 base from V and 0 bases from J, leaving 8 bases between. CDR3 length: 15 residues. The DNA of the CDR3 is TGTGCCAGCAGCTTGTTTCAGGGTAGCAATCAGCCCCAGCATTTT. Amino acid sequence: CASSLFQGSNQPQHF.

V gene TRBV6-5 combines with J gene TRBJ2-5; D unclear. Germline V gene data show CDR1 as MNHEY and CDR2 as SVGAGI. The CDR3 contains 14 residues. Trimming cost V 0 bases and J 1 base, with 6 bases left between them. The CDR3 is CASSYSGIQETQYF. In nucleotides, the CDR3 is TGTGCCAGCAGTTACTCCGGCATCCAAGAGACCCAGTACTTC.